Listed below are T cell receptor beta chains from one sample, sequenced in a study of cytomegalovirus exposure and HLA in healthy donors. Libraries were prepared by immunoSEQ multiplex PCR; TCRdb keeps only in-frame clonotypes and omits some of them. Here the sample spans approximately 160,000 clones, around 80% being singletons. The sample taken for sequencing was PBMCs. These receptors were obtained from a woman aged 40 to 49 in good health and CMV-seronegative. Both conserved end residues are trimmed from each CDR3. A D gene is named only where the DNA matches it firmly.

TRBV21-1,-,17,ASSKVDSFGGLAGYEQY
TRBV2,-,13,ASSEWTSSNQPQH
TRBV5-1,TRBD2,12,ASSLSGRVDEQY
TRBV5-6,-,14,ASSLRRGLTNEKLF
TRBV10-3,-,10,AISDRGRGYT
TRBV9,-,13,ASSVTDSPLGGYT
TRBV28,-,13,ASSSGGNRESRAF
TRBV19,TRBD1,12,ASRETGGHQPQH
TRBV5-1,TRBD2,13,ASSQTSGSPYEQY
TRBV7-9,-,11,ASSPTPNFEQY
TRBV5-4,-,16,ASSWGPEQSSGANVLT
TRBV5-1,TRBD2,13,ASSFASGVYNEQF
TRBV6-1,-,12,ASSEGGAGYGYT
TRBV13,-,12,ASSLVRRNTEAF
TRBV30,-,11,AWSLREDQPQH
TRBV2,TRBD1,12,ASRGDRGNQPQH
TRBV2,TRBD2,12,ASHLERGKETQY